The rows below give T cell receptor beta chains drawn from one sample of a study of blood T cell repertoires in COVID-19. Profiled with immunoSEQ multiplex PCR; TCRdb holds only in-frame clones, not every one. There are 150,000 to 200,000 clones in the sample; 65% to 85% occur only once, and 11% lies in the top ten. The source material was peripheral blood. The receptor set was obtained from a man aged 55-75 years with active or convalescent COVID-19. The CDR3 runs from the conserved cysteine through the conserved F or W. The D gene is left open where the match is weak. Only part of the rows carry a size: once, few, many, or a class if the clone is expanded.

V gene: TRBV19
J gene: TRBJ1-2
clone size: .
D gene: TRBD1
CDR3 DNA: TGTGCCAGTAGTATTTTCGGGACAGGATTAACTAACTATGGCTACACCTTC
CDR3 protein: CASSIFGTGLTNYGYTF

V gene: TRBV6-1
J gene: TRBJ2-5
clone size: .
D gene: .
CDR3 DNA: TGTGCCAGCAGTGAAAGTGCTAGTGGGGAGACCCAGTACTTC
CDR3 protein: CASSESASGETQYF

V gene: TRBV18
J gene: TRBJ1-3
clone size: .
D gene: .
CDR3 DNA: TGTGCCAGCTCACCACTGACGGCGGGGAGGGGAAACACCATATATTTT
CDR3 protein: CASSPLTAGRGNTIYF

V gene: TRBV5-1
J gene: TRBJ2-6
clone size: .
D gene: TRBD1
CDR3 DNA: TGCGCCAGCAGCAACCCGGGACAGGGTAACGTCCTGACTTTC
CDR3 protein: CASSNPGQGNVLTF

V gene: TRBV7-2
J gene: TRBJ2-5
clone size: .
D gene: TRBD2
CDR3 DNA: TGTGCCAGCAGCCCTAAAGCGGGAGGGGAGGAGACCCAGTACTTC
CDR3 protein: CASSPKAGGEETQYF

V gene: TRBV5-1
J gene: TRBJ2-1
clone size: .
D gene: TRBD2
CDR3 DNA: TGCGCCAGCAGCGAAAGACTAGCGGGGAAATACAATGAGCAGTTCTTC
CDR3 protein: CASSERLAGKYNEQFF

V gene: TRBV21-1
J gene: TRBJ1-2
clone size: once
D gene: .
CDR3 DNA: TGTGCCAGCAGGTCCGGGACAGGGGGCAATGGCTACACCTTC
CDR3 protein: CASRSGTGGNGYTF

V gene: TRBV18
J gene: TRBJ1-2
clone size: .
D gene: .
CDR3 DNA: TGTGCCAGCTCACCTGGCAGGGAGGGAGGCTACACCTTC
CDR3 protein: CASSPGREGGYTF

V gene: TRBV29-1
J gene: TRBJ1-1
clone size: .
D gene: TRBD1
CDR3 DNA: TGCAGCGTTGATATCCTAAGGGACAGTGGCACTGAAGCTTTCTTT
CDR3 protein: CSVDILRDSGTEAFF

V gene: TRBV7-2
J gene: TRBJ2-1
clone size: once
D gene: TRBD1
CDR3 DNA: TGTGCCAGCAGCGCGGACAGGGTCCGGGGAAATGAGCAGTTCTTC
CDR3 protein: CASSADRVRGNEQFF

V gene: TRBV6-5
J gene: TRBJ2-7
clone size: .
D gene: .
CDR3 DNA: TGTGCCAGCAGTTTTCGGAGACCGCCCTACGAGCAGTACTTC
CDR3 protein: CASSFRRPPYEQYF

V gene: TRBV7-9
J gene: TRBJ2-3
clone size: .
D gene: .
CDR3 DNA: TGTGCCAGCAGCTTTAATACAGGGACAGATACGCAGTATTTT
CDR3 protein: CASSFNTGTDTQYF

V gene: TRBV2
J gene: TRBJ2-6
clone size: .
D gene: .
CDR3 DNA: TGTGCCAGCAGTGAAATAAGGGGGTTTTTGTACGTCCTGACTTTC
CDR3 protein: CASSEIRGFLYVLTF

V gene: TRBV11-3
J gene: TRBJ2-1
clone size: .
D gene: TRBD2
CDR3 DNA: TGTGCCAGCAGCTCGCCGACTAGCGGGAGGTTAAGTGAGCAGTTCTTC
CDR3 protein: CASSSPTSGRLSEQFF

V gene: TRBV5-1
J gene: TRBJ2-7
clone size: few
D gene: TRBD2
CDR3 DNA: TGCGCCAGCAGCGCCACTAGCGGGCCCTACGAGCAGTACTTC
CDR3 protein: CASSATSGPYEQYF

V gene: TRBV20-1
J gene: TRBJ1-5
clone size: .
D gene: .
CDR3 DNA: TGCAGTGCTAGTCACCCGGGACGGGGGACCTCTTATAGCAATCAGCCCCAGCATTTT
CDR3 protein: CSASHPGRGTSYSNQPQHF

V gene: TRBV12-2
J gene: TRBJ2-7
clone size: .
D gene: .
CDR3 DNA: TGTGCAAGTCGCTTAGTTACAGGGAGAGAGACGCCAAAAAACTACGAGCAGTACTTC
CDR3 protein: CASRLVTGRETPKNYEQYF

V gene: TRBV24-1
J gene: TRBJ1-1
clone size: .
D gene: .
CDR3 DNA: TGTGCCACCAGTGATTTGGGGGTGAGGAGGGAGGCCACTGAAGCTTTCTTT
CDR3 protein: CATSDLGVRREATEAFF

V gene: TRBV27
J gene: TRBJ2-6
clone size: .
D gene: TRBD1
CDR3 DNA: TGTGCCAGCAGTTTCAGGGGGCATGGGGCCAACGTCCTGACTTTC
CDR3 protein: CASSFRGHGANVLTF

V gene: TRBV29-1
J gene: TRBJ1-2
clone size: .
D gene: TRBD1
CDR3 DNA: TGCAGCGTTTCTTCCCGGGACAGTAGCTACAGGGACGTATCTGGCTACACCTTC
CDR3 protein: CSVSSRDSSYRDVSGYTF

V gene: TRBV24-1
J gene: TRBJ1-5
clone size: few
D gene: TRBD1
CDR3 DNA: TGTGCCACCAGTAGTGGCAGGGGGACGAGCAATCAGCCCCAGCATTTT
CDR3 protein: CATSSGRGTSNQPQHF

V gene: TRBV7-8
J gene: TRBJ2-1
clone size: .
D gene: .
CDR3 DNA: TGTGCCAGCAGCATCCACTCCGGAGGGCAGTTCTTC
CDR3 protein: CASSIHSGGQFF

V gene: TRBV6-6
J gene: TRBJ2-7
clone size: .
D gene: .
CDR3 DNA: TGTGCCAGCAGTTCTTACAGGGAAGGCTACGAGCAGTACTTC
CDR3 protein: CASSSYREGYEQYF

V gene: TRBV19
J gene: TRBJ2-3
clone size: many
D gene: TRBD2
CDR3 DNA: TGTGCCAGTAGCGGGACTAGCTCATCAAGCACAGATACGCAGTATTTT
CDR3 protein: CASSGTSSSSTDTQYF

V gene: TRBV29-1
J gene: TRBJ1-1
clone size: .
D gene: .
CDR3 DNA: TGCAGCGTTCTGTCCCCAGGGAACACTGAAGCTTTCTTT
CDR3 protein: CSVLSPGNTEAFF

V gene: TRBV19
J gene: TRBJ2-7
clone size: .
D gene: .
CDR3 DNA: TGTGCCAGTAGTGCGGGCATTCCCCTCTCAGGGGTGAGGAACTACGAGCAGTACTTC
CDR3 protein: CASSAGIPLSGVRNYEQYF

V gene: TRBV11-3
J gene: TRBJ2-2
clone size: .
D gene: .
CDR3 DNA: TGTGCCAGCAGCTTAGACAGGGGCGCTTCTCTGGGCACCGGGGAGCTGTTTTTT
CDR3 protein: CASSLDRGASLGTGELFF

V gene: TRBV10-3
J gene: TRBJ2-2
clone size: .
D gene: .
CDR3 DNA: TGTGCCATCAGTGAGCTGGGGGGGGCCACCGGGGAGCTGTTTTTT
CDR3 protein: CAISELGGATGELFF

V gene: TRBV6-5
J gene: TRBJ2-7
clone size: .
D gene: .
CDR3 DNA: TGTGCCAGCAGTTACGCCGAGGCAGGGGGAGGCGAGCAGTACTTC
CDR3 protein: CASSYAEAGGGEQYF

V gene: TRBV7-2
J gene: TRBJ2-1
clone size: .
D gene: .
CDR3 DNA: TGTGCCAGCAGCTTAGTACAGGGATTCAATGAGCAGTTCTTC
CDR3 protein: CASSLVQGFNEQFF

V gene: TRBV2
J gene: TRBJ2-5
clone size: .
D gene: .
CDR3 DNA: TGTGCCAGCACTGAGGGGGGGCGAGAGACCCAGTACTTC
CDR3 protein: CASTEGGRETQYF

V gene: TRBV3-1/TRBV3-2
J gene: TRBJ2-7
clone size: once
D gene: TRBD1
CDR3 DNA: TGTGCCAGCAGCCAAAGAGACAGGGGGCGTGGAGAGCAGTACTTC
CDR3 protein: CASSQRDRGRGEQYF

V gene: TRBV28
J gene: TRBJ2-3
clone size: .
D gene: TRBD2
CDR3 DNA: TGTGCCAGCAGCTTTATGTCGGCGGGAGGTACAGATACGCAGTATTTT
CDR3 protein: CASSFMSAGGTDTQYF

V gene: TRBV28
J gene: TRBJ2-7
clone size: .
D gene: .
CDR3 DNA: TGTGCCAGCAGTTTACAGGGGGGTTCCTACGAGCAGTACTTC
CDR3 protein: CASSLQGGSYEQYF

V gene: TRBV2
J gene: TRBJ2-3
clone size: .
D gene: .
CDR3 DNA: TGTGCCAGCAGTGGGAGCCCAGATACGCAGTATTTT
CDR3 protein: CASSGSPDTQYF

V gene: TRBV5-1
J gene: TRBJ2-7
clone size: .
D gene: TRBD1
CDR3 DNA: TGCGCCAGCAGCTTGGGAGGAGCAGGGGGCTACGAGCAGTACTTC
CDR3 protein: CASSLGGAGGYEQYF

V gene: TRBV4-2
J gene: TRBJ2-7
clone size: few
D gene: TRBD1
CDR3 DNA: TGTGCCAGCAGCCAAGCTGGACAGGGTGGAGAGCAGTACTTC
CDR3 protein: CASSQAGQGGEQYF

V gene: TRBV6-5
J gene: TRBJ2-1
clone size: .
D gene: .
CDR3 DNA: TGTGCCACCTTGGACAGCAGCTCCTACAATGAGCAGTTCTTC
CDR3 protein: CATLDSSSYNEQFF

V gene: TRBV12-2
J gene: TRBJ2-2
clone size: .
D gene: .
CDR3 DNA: TGTGCAAGTCGCTTAGAAGCAGGGAATAACACCGGGGAGCTGTTTTTT
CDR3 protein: CASRLEAGNNTGELFF

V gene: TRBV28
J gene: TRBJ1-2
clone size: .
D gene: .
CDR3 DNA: TGTGCCAGCATCGGGGCTAACTATGGCTACACCTTC
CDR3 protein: CASIGANYGYTF

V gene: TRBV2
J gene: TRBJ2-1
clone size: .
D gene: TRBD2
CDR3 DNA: TGTGCCAGCAGTGTAGGTCCGGGGGGGAGCTCCTACAATGAGCAGTTCTTC
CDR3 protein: CASSVGPGGSSYNEQFF

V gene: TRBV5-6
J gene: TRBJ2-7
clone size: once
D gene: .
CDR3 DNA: TGTGCCAGCAGCTCGGGGGGCAGGGGGCGAGGCTTC
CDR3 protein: CASSSGGRGRGF

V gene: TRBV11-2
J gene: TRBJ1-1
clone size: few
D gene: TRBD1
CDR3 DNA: TGTGCCAGCAGCATGTGGGACAGGACTACGGCTGAAGCTTTCTTT
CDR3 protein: CASSMWDRTTAEAFF

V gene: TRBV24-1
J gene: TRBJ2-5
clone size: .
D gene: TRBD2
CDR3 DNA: TGTGCCACCAGTGATCCGGCCGTAGCGGGAGTTGGGGAGACCCAGTACTTC
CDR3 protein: CATSDPAVAGVGETQYF